This section outlines one T cell receptor beta chain sequence together with its context. Its specificity is not known. The sample belongs to a study of PD-1 blockade in classical Hodgkin lymphoma. Study outcomes and limitations: In newly diagnosed patients, baseline TCR diversity was reportedly below that of healthy donors. CD4+ TCR diversity, unlike CD8+, rose significantly by C4D1.

Profiled with immunoSEQ multiplex PCR; TCRdb holds only in-frame clones, not every one. The table includes some 96,000 clones, about four fifths detected once. The length of the CDR3 is 14 residues. V was clipped by 7 bases and J by 8 bases; unmatched bases: 12. Germline loops: CDR1 MNHEY, CDR2 SMNVEV (reference sequence). Every patient relapsed after autologous stem cell transplantation, and brentuximab vedotin exposure varied. The sequence came from a human donor with classical Hodgkin lymphoma. The material sequenced was peripheral blood mononuclear cells (PBMCs), taken before the second cycle of nivolumab. The V and J genes are TRBV27 and TRBJ1-2; TRBD1 matches at 8 bases. Here the CDR3 DNA reads TGTGCCAGCACCATGACAGGGGTACTGCGGGGCTACACCTTC. The encoded protein is CASTMTGVLRGYTF.